This T cell receptor beta chain is from a study of cytomegalovirus exposure and HLA in healthy donors. Turning to the study itself: A preliminary data release comprised around 85 million unique TCRs obtained from HLA-typed donors. Broader study findings: The authors later linked a missense DCLRE1C variant to TCR beta V- and J-gene trimming. Apart from CMV serostatus, no immune exposure information was available.

With 60 Vbeta and 13 Jbeta primers, the PCR was carried out. The data were produced by immunoSEQ multiplex PCR, yet TCRdb's version contains in-frame clones alone and is incomplete. The table records 95,000 to 150,000 clones, roughly 76% of them present only once. Of note for this clone: Antigen: not known.

The receptor's source is a woman aged 55 to 70 in good health and CMV-seropositive. The sequencing input was PBMCs.

The CDR3: CASSFGQAPNSPLHF. The CDR3 coding sequence is TGTGCCAGCAGCTTCGGACAGGCCCCTAATTCACCCCTCCACTTT. The chain carries TRBV7-9 and TRBJ1-6, with 7 positions matching TRBD1. The CDR3 runs to 15 residues. V dropped 3 bases and J dropped 6; count of bases not matched to a gene: 5. Germline-derived CDR1 and CDR2 are SEHNR and FQNEAQ (reference sequence). The whole variable domain, remainder taken from reference TRBV7-9 and TRBJ1-6, is DTGVSQNPRHKITKRGQNVTFRCDPISEHNRLYWYRQTLGQGPEFLTYFQNEAQLEKSRLLSDRFSAERPKGSFSTLEIQRTEQGDSAMYLCASSFGQAPNSPLHFGNGTRLTVT.